The source of this T cell receptor beta chain is a study of CD8 T cells in Susac syndrome. Reverse transcription of roughly 0.5 to 1 ug RNA was carried out with random hexamers. The amplification used immunoSEQ multiplex PCR on TCR beta CDR3; it spanned 54 Vbeta and 13 Jbeta. Using its own MiXCR run on the immunoSEQ multiplex PCR reads, TCRdb lists one record per CDR3 protein. The data hold about 190,000 distinct CDR3 sequences, with 95% observed a single time. The CDR3 runs to 11 residues. The V gene's germline CDR1 is MDHEN and CDR2 SYDVKM. V was shortened by 4 bases and J by 5 bases, with 4 bases between the two germline ends.

The source is a human donor with Susac syndrome. The chain joins TRBV28 to TRBJ2-3; D is ambiguous. The sample comprised CD8+ T cells from PBMCs. DNA for the CDR3: TGTGCCAGCAGTTGGATAGATACGCAGTATTTT. As protein: CASSWIDTQYF.